The clone carrying this TCR beta chain turned up a few times. Its antigen is unidentified. The CDR3 length is 12 residues. Germline CDR1 is LNHDA and CDR2 is SQIVND (reference sequence). Trimming left V 5 bases short and J 4 bases short, with 8 bases between. The sample belongs to a study of PD-L1 blockade in urothelial cancer. Looking at the study overall: Patients began atezolizumab, 1,200 mg intravenously every 3 weeks, in 2014. Analyses were performed on blood at 3 weeks after treatment start (the second dose) and at 6 weeks. Among blood samples, the median T cell count was around 150,000. Overall study results and limits: Greater 3-week expansion of tumor-associated blood clones was recorded for durable-benefit patients.

Libraries were prepared by immunoSEQ multiplex PCR; TCRdb keeps only in-frame clonotypes and omits some of them. The sample lists 120,000 or so clones; about 82% were seen once. Sample time point: peripheral blood 6 weeks after treatment start. The sequences come from PBMCs, collected around atezolizumab (anti-PD-L1) treatment. The sequence derives from a middle-aged man with urothelial cancer. The chain recombines TRBV19 with TRBJ1-1; D call uncertain. This CDR3 is CASSPYGTEAFF. In DNA, the CDR3 is TGTGCCAGTAGTCCCTATGGCACTGAAGCTTTCTTT.